The next 18 T cell receptor beta chains were all read from a single sample in a study of blood T cell repertoires in COVID-19. TCRdb's copy holds only in-frame clones and misses some; the assay was immunoSEQ multiplex PCR. Of tens of thousands of clones in the sample, about nine tenths were seen once. The sequencing sample was made of peripheral blood. The receptors originated from a man between 45 and 60 years old with active or convalescent COVID-19.

The chain couples TRBV28 to TRBJ2-2; D possibly corresponds to TRBD2 (5 bases). The CDR3 totals 15 residues. Trimming stripped 5 bases from V and 5 bases from J, with 15 bases between. Looked up from germline, CDR1 is MDHEN and CDR2 is SYDVKM. The CDR3 protein is CASSLYRAATGELFF. CDR3 bases: TGTGCCAGCAGTCTGTATCGAGCGGCGACCGGGGAGCTGTTTTTT.

This clone was recorded at least ten times. The CDR3 reads CASSDRAGGPTDTQYF. CDR3 DNA: TGTGCCAGTAGCGACCGAGCGGGGGGGCCGACAGATACGCAGTATTTT. The chain carries TRBV19 and TRBJ2-3; TRBD2 agrees at 10 bases. The ends lost 6 bases at V and 3 bases at J; junction bases unmatched: 9. Germline CDR1 is LNHDA and CDR2 is SQIVND (reference sequence). This CDR3 spans 16 amino acids.

This clone occurred once. This chain joins TRBV18 and TRBJ2-4; perhaps TRBD1 as D (6 bases). Germline V gives CDR1 KGHSH, CDR2 LQKENI. V lost 0 bases and J 7 bases, leaving 13 bases between the germline ends. There are 15 residues in the CDR3. The CDR3 sequence: CASSPPMGALNIQYF. The CDR3, as DNA: TGTGCCAGCTCACCACCGATGGGGGCCCTGAACATTCAGTACTTC.

The V gene is TRBV5-4, the J gene TRBJ2-5; 11 bases agree with TRBD2. The CDR3 consists of 14 residues. Germline V gene sequence: CDR1 SGHNT, CDR2 YYREEE (reference sequence). Unmatched junction bases numbered 2, after V lost 4 bases and J lost 3 bases. The CDR3 DNA follows: TGTGCCAGCAGCGGGACTAGCGGCAAAGAGACCCAGTACTTC. Its translation: CASSGTSGKETQYF.

The chain is built from TRBV7-2 and TRBJ1-1, with 10 bases identical to TRBD1. Losses at the gene ends were 2 bases for V and 8 bases for J; bases not matched to a gene: 8. CDR3 length: 15 amino acids. Germline CDR1 reads SGHTA; CDR2 reads FQGNSA. The CDR3 bases are TGTGCCAGCAGCTTACGGGCGACAGGGGGCTCGGAAGCTTTCTTT. It is translated as CASSLRATGGSEAFF. The full variable domain, with the rest looked up from reference TRBV7-2 and TRBJ1-1, is GAGVSQSPSNKVTEKGKDVELRCDPISGHTALYWYRQSLGQGLEFLIYFQGNSAPDKSGLPSDRFSAERTGGSVSTLTIQRTQQEDSAVYLCASSLRATGGSEAFFGQGTRLTVV.

The CDR3 sequence: CASRTTRDRGSPLHF. CDR3 DNA sequence: TGTGCCAGCAGGACCACCCGGGACAGGGGATCACCCCTCCACTTT. The V and J genes are TRBV2 and TRBJ1-6, with 10 nucleotides matching TRBD1. CDR1 SNHLY and CDR2 FYNNEI come from the germline V gene. The CDR3 is made up of 15 amino acids. J gave up 10 bases and V 6 bases, and 9 bases lay outside the gene matches.

The chain joins TRBV5-8 to TRBJ1-2; D might be TRBD1 (5 bases). Germline V gene data show CDR1 as SGHTS and CDR2 as YDEGEE. The V gene lost 2 bases and the J gene lost 5 bases, with 13 bases spanning the gap. This CDR3 region has 14 residues. CDR3 residues: CASSFGGLSYGYTF. The CDR3 DNA reads TGTGCCAGCAGCTTCGGGGGACTGTCGTATGGCTACACCTTC. The full variable domain, with the rest looked up from reference TRBV5-8 and TRBJ1-2, is EAGVTQSPTHLIKTRGQQATLRCSPISGHTSVYWYQQALGLGLQFLLWYDEGEERNRGNFPPRFSGRQFPNYSSELNVNALELEDSALYLCASSFGGLSYGYTFGSGTRLTVV.

This rearrangement joins TRBV7-2 to TRBJ2-2, with D possibly TRBD1 on 5 matching bases. CDR3 length equals 14 residues. Germline values: CDR1 SGHTA, CDR2 FQGNSA. With 7 bases removed from V and 3 bases from J, the gap between germline ends came to 12 bases. The chain's CDR3 is CASTFDRYTGELFF. CDR3 in DNA: TGTGCCAGCACCTTTGACAGATACACCGGGGAGCTGTTTTTT.

V gene TRBV18 combines with J gene TRBJ2-1, with a weak D call TRBD2 (6 bases). The germline gives CDR1 KGHSH, CDR2 LQKENI. CDR3 size: 15 residues. The V and J ends lost 3 bases and 6 bases respectively, with 15 bases between them. CDR3 sequence: CASSPYTVSGNEQFF. Written as DNA, the CDR3 is TGTGCCAGCTCACCTTATACCGTTAGCGGCAATGAGCAGTTCTTC.

This chain joins TRBV5-1 and TRBJ2-5; D gene unclear. V was pared by 4 bases and J by 4 bases, with 8 bases between. The germline V gene encodes CDR1 SGHRS and CDR2 YFSETQ. The CDR3 covers 12 residues. CDR3 in amino acids: CASSVYSETQYF. The CDR3 DNA follows: TGCGCCAGCAGCGTCTACTCAGAGACCCAGTACTTC.

The chain uses TRBV24-1 and TRBJ2-1; 16 bases align to TRBD2. Germline V gives CDR1 KGHDR, CDR2 SFDVKD. The J segment lost 1 base and the V segment lost 4 bases, leaving 9 bases of the junction unmatched. This CDR3 is built from 20 residues. The CDR3 coding sequence is TGTGCCACCAGTGACCCCACCGGGACTAGCGGGGGGGTATCCTACAATGAGCAGTTCTTC. This codes for CATSDPTGTSGGVSYNEQFF.

Written as DNA, the CDR3 is TGTGCCAGCAGTCGGGGGGTGGAGACCCAGTACTTC. Its protein product is CASSRGVETQYF. The rearrangement uses TRBV28 and TRBJ2-5; 7 bases are shared with TRBD2. CDR3 size: 12 residues. V was clipped by 5 bases and J by 5 bases; unmatched bases: 2. Germline V lookup: CDR1 MDHEN, CDR2 SYDVKM.

The chain uses TRBV10-1 and TRBJ2-5, with 7 bases identical to TRBD1. Per the germline V gene, CDR1 is WNHNN and CDR2 is SYGVQD (reference sequence). V lost 4 bases, J lost 4 bases, and 6 bases stayed unmatched. The CDR3 loop spans 14 amino acids. CDR3 amino acids: CASSAQGSGETQYF. In nucleotides, the CDR3 is TGCGCCAGCAGTGCACAGGGGAGCGGAGAGACCCAGTACTTC.

J is TRBJ2-7 and V is TRBV25-1; no firm D call. CDR3 length equals 14 residues. Germline CDR1 reads MGHDK; CDR2 reads SYGVNS. Between the trimmed V and J ends, which lost 5 bases and 2 bases, there was a span of 13 bases. The CDR3 is CASSPFKETYEQYF. The CDR3, as DNA: TGTGCCAGCAGTCCCTTCAAGGAGACCTACGAGCAGTACTTC.

CDR3 in amino acids: CASSQDLWTPRSSYNSPLHF. Here the CDR3 DNA reads TGTGCCAGCAGCCAAGATTTATGGACTCCCAGGAGCTCCTATAATTCACCCCTCCACTTT. This sequence joins TRBV14 and TRBJ1-6, with D hard to call. Germline loops: CDR1 SGHDN, CDR2 FVKESK. The CDR3 has 20 amino acids. V dropped 0 bases and J dropped 0 bases, with 18 bases sitting between them.

Written as DNA, the CDR3 is TGCGCCAGCAGCCAATCAGGGGGTTCGAGGAACACCATATATTTT. Its translation is CASSQSGGSRNTIYF. V and J are TRBV4-3 and TRBJ1-3; TRBD1 matches 7 bases. The ends lost 2 bases at V and 7 bases at J; junction bases unmatched: 8. Per the germline V gene, CDR1 is LGHNA and CDR2 is YSLEER. The CDR3 has 15 residues.

The chain is built from TRBV5-1 and TRBJ2-7, with TRBD1 as a possible D gene (6 bases). The CDR3 is 15 residues long. Germline V CDR1 and CDR2: SGHRS, YFSETQ. Trimming left V 1 base short and J 3 bases short, with 14 bases between. Here the CDR3 DNA reads TGCGCCAGCAGCTTGAGTCAGGGGTCTCTCTACGAGCAGTACTTC. Translating gives CASSLSQGSLYEQYF. Together with reference TRBV5-1 and TRBJ2-7, the CDR3 gives the full variable domain: KAGVTQTPRYLIKTRGQQVTLSCSPISGHRSVSWYQQTPGQGLQFLFEYFSETQRNKGNFPGRFSGRQFSNSRSEMNVSTLELGDSALYLCASSLSQGSLYEQYFGPGTRLTVT.

This clone was detected only a few times. The rearrangement joins TRBV4-1 to TRBJ1-5, with D perhaps TRBD1 (6 bases). The CDR3 contains 14 residues. V lost 0 bases, J lost 7 bases, and 10 bases lay in between. CDR1 is MGHRA and CDR2 is YSYEKL in the germline V gene. The CDR3 DNA reads as TGCGCCAGCAGCCAAGAGTCGGACAGCCAGCCCCAGCATTTT. It specifies CASSQESDSQPQHF.